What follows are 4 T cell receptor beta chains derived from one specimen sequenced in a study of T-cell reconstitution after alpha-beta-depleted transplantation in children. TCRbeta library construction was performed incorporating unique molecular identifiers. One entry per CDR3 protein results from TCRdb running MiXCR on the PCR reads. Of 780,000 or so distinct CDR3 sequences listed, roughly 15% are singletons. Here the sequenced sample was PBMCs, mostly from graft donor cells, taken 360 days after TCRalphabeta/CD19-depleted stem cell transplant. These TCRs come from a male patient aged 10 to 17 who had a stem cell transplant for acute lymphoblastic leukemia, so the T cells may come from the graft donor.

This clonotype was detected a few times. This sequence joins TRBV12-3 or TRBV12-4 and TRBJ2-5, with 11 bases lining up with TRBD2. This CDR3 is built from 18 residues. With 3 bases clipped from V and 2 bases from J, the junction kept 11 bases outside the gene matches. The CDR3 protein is CASSFIVGTSGRQETQYF. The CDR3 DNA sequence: TGTGCCAGCAGTTTCATCGTAGGGACTAGCGGCCGACAAGAGACCCAGTACTTC.

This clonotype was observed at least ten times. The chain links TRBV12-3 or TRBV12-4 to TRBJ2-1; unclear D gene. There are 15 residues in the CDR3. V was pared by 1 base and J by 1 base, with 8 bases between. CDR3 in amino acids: CASSLGGWSYNEQFF. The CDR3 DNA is TGTGCCAGCAGTTTAGGGGGATGGTCCTACAATGAGCAGTTCTTC.

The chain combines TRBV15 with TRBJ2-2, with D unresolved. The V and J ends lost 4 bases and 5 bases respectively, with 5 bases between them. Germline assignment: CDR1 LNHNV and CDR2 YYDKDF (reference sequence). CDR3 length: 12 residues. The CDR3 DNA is TGTGCCACCAGCATAGAGACCGGGGAGCTGTTTTTT. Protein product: CATSIETGELFF. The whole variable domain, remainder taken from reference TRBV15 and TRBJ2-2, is DAMVIQNPRYQVTQFGKPVTLSCSQTLNHNVMYWYQQKSSQAPKLLFHYYDKDFNNEADTPDNFQSRRPNTSFCFLDIRSPGLGDTAMYLCATSIETGELFFGEGSRLTVL.

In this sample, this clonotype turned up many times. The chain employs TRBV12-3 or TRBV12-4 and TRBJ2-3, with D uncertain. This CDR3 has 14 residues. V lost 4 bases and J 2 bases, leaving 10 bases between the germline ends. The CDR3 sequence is CASSWSVFTDTQYF. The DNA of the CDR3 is TGTGCCAGCAGTTGGAGCGTCTTCACAGATACGCAGTATTTT.